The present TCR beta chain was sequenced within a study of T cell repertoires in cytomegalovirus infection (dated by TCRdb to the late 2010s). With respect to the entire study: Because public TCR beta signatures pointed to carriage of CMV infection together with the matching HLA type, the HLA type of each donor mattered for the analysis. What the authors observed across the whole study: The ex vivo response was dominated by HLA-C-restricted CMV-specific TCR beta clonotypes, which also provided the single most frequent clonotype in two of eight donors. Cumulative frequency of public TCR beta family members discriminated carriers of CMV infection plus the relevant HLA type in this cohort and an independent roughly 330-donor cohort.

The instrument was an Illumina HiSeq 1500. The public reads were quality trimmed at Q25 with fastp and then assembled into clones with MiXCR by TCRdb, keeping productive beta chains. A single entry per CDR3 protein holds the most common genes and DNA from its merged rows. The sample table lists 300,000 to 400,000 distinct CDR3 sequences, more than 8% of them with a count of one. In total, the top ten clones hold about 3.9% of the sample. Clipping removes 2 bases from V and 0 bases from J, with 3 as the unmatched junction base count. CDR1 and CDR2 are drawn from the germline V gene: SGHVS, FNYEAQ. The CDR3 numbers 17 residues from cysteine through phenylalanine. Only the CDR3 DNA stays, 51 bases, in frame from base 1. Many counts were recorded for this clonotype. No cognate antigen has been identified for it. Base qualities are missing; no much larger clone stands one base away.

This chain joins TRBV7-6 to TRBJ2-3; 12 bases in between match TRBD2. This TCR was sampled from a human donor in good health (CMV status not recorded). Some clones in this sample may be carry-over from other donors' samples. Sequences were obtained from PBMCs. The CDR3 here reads CASSLWTSGVSTDTQYF. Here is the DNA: TGTGCCAGCAGCTTATGGACTAGCGGGGTTAGCACAGATACGCAGTATTTT. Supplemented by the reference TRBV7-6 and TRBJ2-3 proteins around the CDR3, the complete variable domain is GAGVSQSPRYKVTKRGQDVALRCDPISGHVSLYWYRQALGQGPEFLTYFNYEAQQDKSGLPNDRFSAERPEGSISTLTIQRTEQRDSAMYRCASSLWTSGVSTDTQYFGPGTRLTVL.